This T cell receptor beta chain was identified in a study of shared T cell receptors in the human thymus. Method: immunoSEQ multiplex PCR; TCRdb's copy keeps in-frame clones and lacks some. Among roughly 410,000 clones listed, approximately 95% were seen once. The receptor was isolated from a human donor. Sequenced sample: thymocytes.

The CDR3 bases are TGTGCCAGCAGCCGTCCAGTCGGGGAGCTGTTTTTT. Its protein is CASSRPVGELFF. V and J are TRBV27 and TRBJ2-2; no firm D call. CDR1 and CDR2 from the germline V gene are MNHEY and SMNVEV (reference sequence). Deletions cut 6 bases from V and 7 bases from J, with 9 bases between. This CDR3 is 12 amino acids long.